This is a list of T cell receptor beta chains from one sample in a study of blood T cell repertoires in COVID-19. Method: immunoSEQ multiplex PCR; TCRdb's copy keeps in-frame clones and lacks some. The data hold under 400,000 clones, with around 86% observed a single time. The specimen sequenced was PBMCs or T cells enriched from blood (not recorded which). The origin of the receptors is a woman in her forties with acute COVID-19. CDR3s include the opening cysteine and the closing phenylalanine or tryptophan. The order of the fields is clone size, V gene, J gene, D gene, CDR3 protein, CDR3 DNA. The D gene is left open where the match is weak. Rows give clone size only sometimes, using once, few, many, or a class for an expanded clone.

-	TRBV15	TRBJ1-3	-	CATSRVGTFSGNTIYF	TGTGCCACCAGCAGAGTCGGGACATTCTCTGGAAACACCATATATTTT
-	TRBV29-1	TRBJ2-1	-	CSLQVTVREQFF	TGCAGCCTCCAGGTTACAGTACGTGAGCAGTTCTTC
-	TRBV19	TRBJ1-2	TRBD1	CASSSGTGSHYGYTF	TGTGCCAGTAGTTCGGGGACAGGGTCTCACTATGGCTACACCTTC
-	TRBV24-1	TRBJ1-5	-	CAGDPYSNQPQHF	TGTGCCGGAGACCCATATAGCAATCAGCCCCAGCATTTT
few	TRBV29-1	TRBJ2-1	TRBD1	CSYYTTTGVEQFF	TGCAGCTATTACACTACGACAGGGGTTGAGCAGTTCTTC
-	TRBV5-4	TRBJ2-5	TRBD2	CASSRGTSGRGVGETQYF	TGTGCCAGCAGCAGGGGGACTAGCGGGAGGGGAGTAGGAGAGACCCAGTACTTC
-	TRBV28	TRBJ1-2	-	CASSFQGWGYTF	TGTGCCAGCAGTTTTCAGGGTTGGGGCTACACCTTC
-	TRBV10-3	TRBJ1-6	TRBD1	CAIRETGTGSPLHF	TGTGCCATCAGGGAGACAGGGACGGGGTCACCCCTCCACTTT
-	TRBV5-1	TRBJ2-1	TRBD1	CASSLLGQGGNEQFF	TGCGCCAGCAGCTTGCTTGGACAGGGGGGCAATGAGCAGTTCTTC
once	TRBV28	TRBJ1-5	-	CASSPGQPNQPQHF	TGTGCCAGCAGTCCCGGACAGCCCAATCAGCCCCAGCATTTT
once	TRBV10-3	TRBJ1-5	TRBD1	CATSSGTGYQPQHF	TGTGCCACATCCAGCGGGACAGGGTATCAGCCCCAGCATTTT
few	TRBV7-2	TRBJ1-4	TRBD1	CASSLGGTGWVEKLFF	TGTGCCAGCAGCTTAGGCGGGACAGGGTGGGTTGAAAAACTGTTTTTT
-	TRBV10-3	TRBJ2-7	TRBD2	CAIGGDPDSYEQYF	TGTGCCATTGGGGGGGACCCAGACTCCTACGAGCAGTACTTC
-	TRBV19	TRBJ2-2	-	CASMGQVTNTGELFF	TGTGCCAGTATGGGGCAAGTCACGAACACCGGGGAGCTGTTTTTT
-	TRBV5-4	TRBJ2-7	TRBD1	CASSLRTGGQDEQYF	TGTGCCAGCAGCTTACGGACAGGGGGCCAGGACGAGCAGTACTTC
-	TRBV7-2	TRBJ1-1	TRBD1	CASSLGGTVDTEAFF	TGTGCCAGCAGCTTAGGGGGGACAGTGGACACTGAAGCTTTCTTT
once	TRBV18	TRBJ1-1	TRBD1	CASSPGQGISEAFF	TGTGCCAGCTCACCCGGACAGGGTATATCTGAAGCTTTCTTT
-	TRBV10-3	TRBJ1-1	TRBD1	CATTTGAPEYTEAFF	TGTGCCACCACCACAGGGGCCCCGGAGTACACTGAAGCTTTCTTT
-	TRBV3-1/TRBV3-2	TRBJ2-3	-	CASSSRLRQRDGTQYF	TGTGCCAGCAGCTCCCGATTGAGACAGAGAGATGGTACGCAGTATTTT
-	TRBV7-2	TRBJ1-2	-	CASSQSRAVMSNYGYTF	TGTGCCAGCAGCCAAAGCAGGGCGGTCATGTCAAACTATGGCTACACCTTC